This entry concerns a single T cell receptor beta chain. Its matching antigen is unknown. This may be a read error: a much more frequent sequence differs by one nucleotide. This record comes from a study of regulatory T cells in long-lasting Graves disease. For the study at large: Under 3 months of antithyroid drugs had been taken by newly diagnosed Graves' patients. Regarding the study as a whole: New patients shared fewer public clonotypes (around 970) than persistent patients did (2,741).

This CDR3 contains 15 residues. Germline-derived CDR1 and CDR2 are DFQATT and SNEGSKA (reference sequence). As for time point: newly diagnosed GD, antithyroid drugs for less than 3 months. RNA extracted from PBMCs served as the sequencing template. EDTA tubes received about 9.3 milliliters of collected peripheral blood. Arm-PCR of CDR3 regions and iRepertoire HTBI primers were used to build TCR beta libraries. Via MiXCR, TCRdb re-called the multiplex PCR reads, giving one row per CDR3 protein. The sample consists of more than 450,000 distinct CDR3 sequences, about 16% of them appearing once. This same sample was also part of a study on T cells in Graves' hyperthyroidism and ophthalmopathy. From that report: Ophthalmopathy was predicted by the model a median of 6.5 months ahead of onset.

The rearrangement joins TRBV20-1 to TRBJ2-1; D may be TRBD2 (5 bases). Here the sequenced sample was peripheral blood mononuclear cells (PBMCs), taken at new diagnosis, from a patient treated with antithyroid drugs. This TCR derives from a man between 40 and 49 years old with Graves disease. The CDR3 DNA reads TGCAGTGCTCATACTCTACTAGGACGTCGAAATGGGCAGTTCTTC. It yields the protein CSAHTLLGRRNGQFF.